This TCR beta chain was found in a study of CD8 T cells in Susac syndrome. Whole-study results and caveats: Within total CD8+ repertoires, under 20 Susac-specific public clones were found, and within CD8+ TEMRA repertoires, five.

With respect to this clonotype: As yet, its antigen is unknown.

RNA amounts of about 0.5 to 1 ug underwent reverse transcription with random hexamers. In TCRdb, the immunoSEQ multiplex PCR reads were re-called with MiXCR into one record per CDR3 protein. This table holds 200,000 or so distinct CDR3 sequences, around 95% found once. Germline V CDR1 and CDR2: SQVTM, ANQGSEA. The CDR3 sequence is 15 residues long. The J segment lost 0 bases and the V segment lost 4 bases, leaving 8 bases of the junction unmatched. Specimen: CD8+ T cells from PBMCs. The receptor was derived from a human donor with Susac syndrome. The J gene is TRBJ1-2, the V gene TRBV29-1; 7 bases align to TRBD1. The chain's CDR3 is CSVGQGAQANYGYTF. In nucleotides, the CDR3 is TGCAGCGTTGGACAGGGAGCCCAAGCTAACTATGGCTACACCTTC.